Listed below are T cell receptor beta chains from one sample, sequenced in a study of CXCR3-negative and CXCR3-positive naive CD8 T cells. From its re-call of the 5' RACE reads, TCRdb lists each CDR3 protein once, without DNA. The sample has some 50,000 distinct CDR3 sequences. Material: naive CXCR3- CD8+ T cells from blood. These receptors came from a human donor in good health. Some clones in this sample may be carry-over from other donors' samples. Each CDR3 is given with its conserved first and last residue.

V: TRBV6-5
J: TRBJ2-5
CDR3: CASSSATGGAETQYF

V: TRBV5-6
J: TRBJ2-7
CDR3: CASSTQLQGERYEQYF

V: TRBV7-6
J: TRBJ1-2
CDR3: CASSQRTGSGYTF

V: TRBV6-5
J: TRBJ2-1
CDR3: CASSLADPLGEQFF

V: TRBV7-8
J: TRBJ2-3
CDR3: CASRASGTSTDTQYF

V: TRBV19
J: TRBJ2-2
CDR3: CASSVGLANTVELFF

V: TRBV5-1
J: TRBJ2-1
CDR3: CASGTGVGYEQFF

V: TRBV28
J: TRBJ2-7
CDR3: CASSLWGATESRKPYSYEQYF

V: TRBV29-1
J: TRBJ1-2
CDR3: CSVEQAYGYTF

V: TRBV3-1
J: TRBJ2-7
CDR3: CASSQDLSLGGSYEQYF

V: TRBV27
J: TRBJ2-4
CDR3: CASSLVQGENIQYF

V: TRBV6-5
J: TRBJ1-5
CDR3: CASSPGQINQPQHF

V: TRBV4-2
J: TRBJ2-5
CDR3: CASSLGTGKEETQYF

V: TRBV2
J: TRBJ2-3
CDR3: CASSEFQGARNTQYF

V: TRBV6-5
J: TRBJ1-2
CDR3: CASSYWTGNYGYTF

V: TRBV7-9
J: TRBJ2-1
CDR3: CASSPDSYEQFF

V: TRBV9
J: TRBJ2-1
CDR3: CASSVDPGHNYEQFF

V: TRBV20-1
J: TRBJ2-7
CDR3: CSNRTQLAGESYEQYF

V: TRBV13
J: TRBJ2-2
CDR3: CASSQRGELFF

V: TRBV27
J: TRBJ2-1
CDR3: CASSPWTGHNEQFF

V: TRBV29-1
J: TRBJ2-7
CDR3: CSVGGQALYEQYF

V: TRBV28
J: TRBJ2-5
CDR3: CASSMTGTGRETQYF

V: TRBV23-1
J: TRBJ2-3
CDR3: CASSQSRRLAGTDTQYF

V: TRBV7-8
J: TRBJ2-5
CDR3: CASSLARDRGEETQYF

V: TRBV7-9
J: TRBJ1-1
CDR3: CASSIRGRGSPNTEAFF

V: TRBV13
J: TRBJ1-2
CDR3: CASSPRTGNYGYTF

V: TRBV6-2/TRBV6-3
J: TRBJ1-2
CDR3: CASSYDGSYGYTF

V: TRBV28
J: TRBJ2-7
CDR3: CASSFSTGGYEQYF

V: TRBV30
J: TRBJ2-7
CDR3: CAWSVWGGRYEQYF

V: TRBV4-3
J: TRBJ2-2
CDR3: CASSQGDSVTGELFF

V: TRBV29-1
J: TRBJ2-1
CDR3: CSVRGGWRGETYNEQFF

V: TRBV28
J: TRBJ1-4
CDR3: CASSPRDRATNEKLFF

V: TRBV29-1
J: TRBJ2-2
CDR3: CSVEARGNTGELFF

V: TRBV29-1
J: TRBJ1-2
CDR3: CSVDDREYGYTF

V: TRBV4-3
J: TRBJ2-7
CDR3: CASSPGISYEQYF

V: TRBV6-5
J: TRBJ1-2
CDR3: CASSYLPRQGARDYGYTF

V: TRBV23-1
J: TRBJ2-2
CDR3: CASTQLSGSTTGELFF

V: TRBV9
J: TRBJ1-1
CDR3: CASSEAGGNTEAFF

V: TRBV29-1
J: TRBJ2-7
CDR3: CSALGQEVEQYF

V: TRBV7-7
J: TRBJ2-7
CDR3: CASSPGTGTYEQYF